Below, 18 T cell receptor beta chains from the same sample are listed, as sequenced in a study of blood T cells in healthy people across ages (dated by TCRdb to the mid-2010s). The library was obtained by 5' RACE. Instrument on record: Illumina HiSeq 2500. A second PCR of roughly 7 to 11 cycles was performed with a sample-barcoded 5' primer and a J-beta primer mix. The raw public data were reprocessed by TCRdb itself: fastp quality trimming at Q25, MiXCR clonotype calling, in-frame beta chains only. Rows with one shared CDR3 protein collapse into an entry with the most common genes and DNA. Counted in this sample were about 1.6 million distinct CDR3 sequences; around 35% of them appeared once. The ten largest clones capture about 11% of the sample. The specimen sequenced was blood. The source is a woman in her 30s in good health.

This clonotype was counted only a few times. The V call is TRBV9, the J call TRBJ2-3; TRBD1 matches 8 bases. The germline CDR1 and CDR2 sequences are SGDLS and YYNGEE. The CDR3 runs 16 residues. Trimming took 4 bases from V and 4 from J; bases not matched to a gene: 11. CDR3 residues: CASSPRTGLDPDTQYF. CDR3 nucleotide sequence: TGTGCCAGCAGCCCCCGGACAGGGTTGGACCCAGATACGCAGTATTTT.

V gene TRBV20-1 combines with J gene TRBJ2-5; TRBD1 might be the D (6 bases). Germline CDR1 DFQATT, CDR2 SNEGSKA (reference sequence). The CDR3 has 14 residues. The V end was cut by 3 bases, the J end by 1 base, with 12 bases between. CDR3 DNA sequence: TGCAGTGCTAGTGGACAGCTGGGCCAAGAGACCCAGTACTTC. Protein: CSASGQLGQETQYF.

The chain recombines TRBV14 with TRBJ2-3; tentatively, D is TRBD1 (6 bases). This CDR3 has 15 amino acids. Germline CDR1 SGHDN, CDR2 FVKESK. The V end was cut by 1 base, the J end by 10 bases, with 18 bases between. CDR3 loop: CASSQAQGPVFSQYF. The CDR3 bases are TGTGCCAGCAGCCAAGCACAGGGCCCCGTCTTCTCGCAGTATTTT.

J is TRBJ1-1 and V is TRBV15; TRBD1 is a possible D gene (5 bases). Germline V gene sequence: CDR1 LNHNV, CDR2 YYDKDF (reference sequence). This CDR3 is built from 14 residues. Trimming took 7 bases from V and 1 from J, leaving 13 bases between them. For the CDR3, the DNA is TGTGCCACCAAAGCTATAACAGGGAACACTGAAGCTTTCTTT. This sequence encodes CATKAITGNTEAFF.

The chain employs TRBV28 and TRBJ1-5, with TRBD1 matching 10 bases. Germline V CDR1 and CDR2: MDHEN, SYDVKM. The junction had 9 bases not matched to a gene; V was cut back by 2 bases and J by 2 bases. This CDR3 is built from 18 residues. CDR3: CASSLGRDRGEGNQPQHF. The CDR3 coding sequence is TGTGCCAGCAGTTTAGGCCGGGACAGGGGCGAAGGCAATCAGCCCCAGCATTTT.

The table lists this clonotype with a few counts. This rearrangement joins TRBV29-1 to TRBJ1-2; D perhaps matches TRBD1 (5 bases). With 3 bases removed from V and 7 bases from J, the gap between germline ends came to 21 bases. The CDR3 covers 15 residues. CDR1 and CDR2 from the germline V gene are SQVTM and ANQGSEA. This chain's CDR3 is CSVDSSGGAPSGYTF. The CDR3 nucleotides read TGCAGCGTTGATTCAAGCGGAGGGGCGCCGAGTGGCTACACCTTC.

The chain has TRBV7-6 and TRBJ1-1; maybe TRBD1 (5 bases). The ends were cut back, 5 bases at V and 4 bases at J, with 11 bases in the middle. CDR1 and CDR2 from the germline V gene are SGHVS and FNYEAQ. There are 13 residues in the CDR3. The CDR3 DNA sequence: TGTGCCAGCAGCCAAGGGGCGGTCACTGAAGCTTTCTTT. Amino acids: CASSQGAVTEAFF.

As concerns this clonotype: Compared with germline, one end of the junction differs, possibly owing to a read error. The CDR3 sequence is CVSSYRSSYEQYF. The CDR3 DNA reads TGTGTCAGCAGTTATCGGAGCTCCTACGAGCAGTACTTC. This chain connects TRBV6-2 or TRBV6-3 to TRBJ2-7; D remains ambiguous. This CDR3 is 13 amino acids long. CDR1 is MNHEY and CDR2 is SVGEGT in the germline V gene.

This clonotype has a count of ten or more. This chain links TRBV7-2 with TRBJ1-2, with D uncertain. This CDR3 has 12 amino acids. The ends were cut back, 5 bases at V and 6 bases at J, with 10 bases in the middle. CDR1 and CDR2 (germline): SGHTA, FQGNSA. The CDR3 DNA reads TGTGCCAGCAGCCCAATGCTTCATGGCTACACCTTC. It codes for CASSPMLHGYTF.

This clonotype was observed a handful of times. This sequence joins TRBV7-6 and TRBJ2-7, with D tentatively TRBD1 (6 bases). The V gene lost 5 bases and the J gene lost 1 base, with 18 bases spanning the gap. This CDR3 is built from 16 residues. Germline CDR1 reads SGHVS; CDR2 reads FNYEAQ. The CDR3 is CASSPYRAEVSYEQYF. The CDR3 DNA follows: TGTGCCAGCAGCCCATACAGGGCCGAGGTATCCTACGAGCAGTACTTC.

The rearrangement links TRBV20-1 to TRBJ2-1; 11 bases line up with TRBD2. CDR1 DFQATT and CDR2 SNEGSKA come from the germline V gene (reference sequence). The CDR3 length is 15 residues. With 4 bases clipped from V and 8 bases from J, the junction kept 10 bases outside the gene matches. CDR3 sequence reads: CSAMQLAGDSHEQFF. CDR3 sequence (DNA): TGCAGTGCTATGCAACTAGCGGGAGATAGCCATGAGCAGTTCTTC.

This clonotype was counted only a few times. This sequence joins TRBV25-1 and TRBJ2-2; maybe TRBD1 (8 bases). This CDR3 has 15 amino acids. V lost 4 bases, J lost 6 bases, and 15 bases lay in between. Germline CDR1 and CDR2: MGHDK and SYGVNS. The CDR3 nucleotides read TGTGCCAGCAGTGGCTCTACAGGGGGGGCCGGGGAGCTGTTTTTT. Residues: CASSGSTGGAGELFF.

This chain uses TRBV6-1 with TRBJ2-5, with D possibly TRBD2 on 5 matching bases. V shed 6 bases and J shed 5 bases, with 31 bases lying between them. The CDR3 is 19 residues long. The germline V gene encodes CDR1 MNHNS and CDR2 SASEGT. Here the CDR3 reads CASSPLSSPSNTGEETQYF. CDR3 coding DNA: TGTGCCAGCAGCCCTTTGAGTTCGCCCTCGAACACCGGGGAGGAGACCCAGTACTTC.

CDR3 bases: TGCAGTGCTAGAAGGGAATCCTATAATTCACCCCTCCACTTT. It specifies CSARRESYNSPLHF. This rearrangement joins TRBV20-1 to TRBJ1-6, with D hard to call. V was trimmed by 2 bases and J by 1 base, leaving 6 bases between them. CDR3 length: 14 residues. Germline loops: CDR1 DFQATT, CDR2 SNEGSKA (reference sequence).

The chain carries TRBV27 and TRBJ2-1; D gene unclear. Germline V CDR1 and CDR2: MNHEY, SMNVEV (reference sequence). The CDR3 contains 16 residues. The germline V and J ends were trimmed by 3 bases and 9 bases, with 21 bases remaining between them. CDR3 DNA sequence: TGTGCCAGCAGTTTTGATCGGGTCAACCTATATACTGAGCAGTTCTTC. Protein: CASSFDRVNLYTEQFF.

This clonotype was seen more than once but under ten times. The DNA of the CDR3 is TGTGCCAGCTCACCGTACTACAGGGGCAGTAACGCTGAGCAGTTCTTC. Its translation is CASSPYYRGSNAEQFF. The chain links TRBV18 to TRBJ2-1, with 7 bases lining up with TRBD1. The CDR3 runs to 16 residues. Trimming at V came to 3 bases and at J to 9 bases, leaving 14 bases not matched to a gene. Per germline, CDR1 KGHSH and CDR2 LQKENI.

This clonotype has more than one count but fewer than ten. V is TRBV20-1 and J is TRBJ2-7, with a weak D call TRBD2 (6 bases). CDR1 DFQATT and CDR2 SNEGSKA come from the germline V gene (reference sequence). The CDR3 runs 15 residues. V lost 3 bases and J 0 bases, leaving 15 bases between the germline ends. CDR3 DNA sequence: TGCAGTGCTAGGGACATAGCGGCCAACTCCTACGAGCAGTACTTC. Residues: CSARDIAANSYEQYF.

The gene calls are TRBV10-3 and TRBJ1-1; the D gene is possibly TRBD1 (5 bases). V gave up 4 bases and J gave up 0 bases, with 6 bases separating them. The CDR3 is made up of 13 amino acids. CDR1 and CDR2 from the germline V gene are ENHRY and SYGVKD. The CDR3 nucleotides are TGTGCCATCAGTGGACAGTTGAACACTGAAGCTTTCTTT. Translated: CAISGQLNTEAFF.